This TCR beta chain was captured in a study of type 1 regulatory T cells. Study information: T-allo10 is a Tr1-enriched, alloantigen-specific CD4 T cell product made in vitro.

TCRdb reprocessed the reads with MiXCR, giving one entry per CDR3 protein. The data contain 80,000 to 100,000 distinct CDR3 sequences, 25% to 40% of them singletons. CDR1 and CDR2 from the germline V gene are SGHVS and FQNEAQ. The CDR3 sequence is 17 residues long. With V trimmed by 4 bases and J by 2 bases, 14 bases remained unmatched. The sample taken for sequencing was CD4+ T cells, either the whole sample or a sorted fraction (not recorded which). This sequence was found in a human donor in good health. The chain employs TRBV7-8 and TRBJ2-7, with 7 bases identical to TRBD2. The CDR3 is CASSSKSREGPTYEQYF. For the CDR3, the DNA is TGTGCCAGCAGCTCAAAGTCGAGGGAGGGGCCTACCTACGAGCAGTACTTC.